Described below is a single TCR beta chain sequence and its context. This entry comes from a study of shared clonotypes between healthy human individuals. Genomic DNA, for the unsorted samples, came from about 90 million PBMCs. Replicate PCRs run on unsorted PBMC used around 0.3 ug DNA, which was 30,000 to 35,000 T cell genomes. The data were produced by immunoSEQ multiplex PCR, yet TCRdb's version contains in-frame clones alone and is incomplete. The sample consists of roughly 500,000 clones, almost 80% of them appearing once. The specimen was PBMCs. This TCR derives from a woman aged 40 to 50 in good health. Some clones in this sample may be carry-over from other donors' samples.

The CDR3: CASSLLQGAGTEAFF. The CDR3 DNA sequence: TGTGCCAGCAGCTTATTACAGGGGGCTGGGACTGAAGCTTTCTTT. The V gene is TRBV5-8, the J gene TRBJ1-1; 9 bases agree with TRBD1. The CDR3 is 15 amino acids. Trimming took 2 bases from V and 5 from J; bases not matched to a gene: 7. Germline CDR1 SGHTS, CDR2 YDEGEE.